The 9 T cell receptor beta chains listed next were all sequenced from one sample in a study of T cells in Graves' hyperthyroidism and ophthalmopathy. TCR beta CDR3 region amplification was performed from RNA transcripts. In the first-round RT-PCR of the TCR CDR3, the HTBI primer set was used. One entry per CDR3 protein, called by TCRdb with MiXCR from the multiplex PCR reads. The table includes roughly 500,000 distinct CDR3 sequences, about 43% detected once. Sequencing used peripheral blood or thyroid tissue (not recorded which). These receptor sequences come from an adult woman with Graves' disease, either hyperthyroidism or ophthalmopathy (not recorded which).

In regard to this clonotype: A read error may produce the germline difference seen at one junction end. This sequence joins TRBV19 and TRBJ2-2; the D gene is possibly TRBD2 (5 bases). CDR1 is LNHDA, CDR2 SQIVND, per germline (reference sequence). The CDR3 contains 12 residues. DNA of the CDR3: TGTGCCAGTAAGCCGAACACCGGGGAGCTGCTTTTT. Its translation: CASKPNTGELLF.

This clonotype has only a few counts. One junction end disagrees with the germline gene, perhaps due to a read error. V is TRBV5-1 and J is TRBJ2-7; TRBD2 matches 8 bases. This CDR3 has 15 residues. Germline lookup yields CDR1 SGHRS and CDR2 YFSETQ. The CDR3 DNA reads as TGTGCCAGCAGCTTAAGAGCGGGAGTTTCCTACGAGCAGTACTTC. Translating it yields CASSLRAGVSYEQYF.

This clonotype was counted between two and nine times. The V gene is TRBV29-1, the J gene TRBJ1-1, with a weak D call TRBD1 (6 bases). The CDR3 has 13 amino acids. Per the germline V gene, CDR1 is SQVTM and CDR2 is ANQGSEA. The V gene lost 4 bases and the J gene lost 3 bases, with 12 bases spanning the gap. The CDR3 spells CSVAGGLDTEAFF. The CDR3 DNA follows: TGCAGCGTTGCGGGGGGGCTCGACACTGAAGCTTTCTTT.

The gene calls are TRBV29-1 and TRBJ2-7; D uncertain. Trimming stripped 6 bases from V and 5 bases from J, with 14 bases between. Germline V gene lookup returns CDR1 SQVTM and CDR2 ANQGSEA. The CDR3 consists of 12 residues. The CDR3 nucleotides are TGCAGCGTAGAGGTGTCAGCCCACGAGCAGTACTTC. Its protein product is CSVEVSAHEQYF.

This clonotype was detected ten times or more. The chain couples TRBV16 to TRBJ1-1, with 8 bases that match TRBD1. The CDR3 spans 16 residues. The V gene's germline CDR1 is KGHSY and CDR2 FQNENV. The V segment lost 1 base and the J segment 4 bases; nucleotides outside the gene matches: 8. This chain's CDR3 is CASSQLTGGRGTEAFF. CDR3 bases: TGTGCCAGCAGCCAATTAACAGGGGGTCGGGGCACTGAAGCTTTCTTT.

The chain is built from TRBV6-2 or TRBV6-3 and TRBJ2-7; 7 bases fit TRBD1. Germline-derived CDR1 and CDR2 are MNHEY and SVGEGT. With V trimmed by 6 bases and J by 0 bases, 8 bases remained unmatched. The CDR3 contains 15 residues. For the CDR3, the DNA is TGTGCCAGCAGCACCGACAGGGAAAGCTCCTACGAGCAGTACTTC. Its translation: CASSTDRESSYEQYF.

This rearrangement joins TRBV6-1 to TRBJ2-5; 11 bases align to TRBD1. The ends lost 7 bases at V and 9 bases at J; junction bases unmatched: 13. Germline assignment: CDR1 MNHNS and CDR2 SASEGT. The CDR3 is made up of 15 amino acids. The CDR3 is CASTHGTGGIQPQYF. DNA for the CDR3: TGTGCCAGCACCCACGGGACAGGGGGAATTCAGCCCCAGTACTTC.

The V and J genes are TRBV20-1 and TRBJ2-5; the D is unclear. Trimming took 6 bases from V and 3 from J, leaving 11 bases between them. Germline loops: CDR1 DFQATT, CDR2 SNEGSKA (reference sequence). The CDR3 sequence is 12 residues long. The CDR3 nucleotides are TGCAGTGCACCCCCCGGAAAAGAGACCCAGTACTTC. Amino acid sequence: CSAPPGKETQYF.

This rearrangement joins TRBV10-3 to TRBJ1-2, with D possibly TRBD1 on 5 matching bases. V lost 6 bases and J 1 base, leaving 18 bases between the germline ends. Germline CDR1 reads ENHRY; CDR2 reads SYGVKD. This CDR3 region has 16 residues. This CDR3 reads CAIRRDRGAINYGYTF. CDR3 bases: TGTGCCATCAGACGGGACCGAGGGGCAATTAACTATGGCTACACCTTC.